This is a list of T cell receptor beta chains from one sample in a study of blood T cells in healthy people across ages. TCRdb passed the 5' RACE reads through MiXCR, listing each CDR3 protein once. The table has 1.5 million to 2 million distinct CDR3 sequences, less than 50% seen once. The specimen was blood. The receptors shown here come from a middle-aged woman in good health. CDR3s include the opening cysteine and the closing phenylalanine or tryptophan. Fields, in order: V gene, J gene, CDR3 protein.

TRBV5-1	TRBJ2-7	CASSLIPDLDYEQYF
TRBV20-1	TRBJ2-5	CSARDAGQGEDEQYF
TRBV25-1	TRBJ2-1	CASSDGTAQRGRLGNEQFF
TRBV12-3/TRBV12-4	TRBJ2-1	CASVQGASSYNEQFF
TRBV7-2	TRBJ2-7	CASSRYGTASSYEQYF
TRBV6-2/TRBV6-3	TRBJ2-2	CASSTLNTGELFF
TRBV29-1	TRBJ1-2	CSFLTDNNHGYTF
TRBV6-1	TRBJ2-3	CASSEASTVGADTQYF
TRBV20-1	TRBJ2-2	CSAKRTSGGREELFF
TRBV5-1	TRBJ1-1	CASSPGTSVQEAFF
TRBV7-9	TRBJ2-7	CASSLGLEIIDQYF
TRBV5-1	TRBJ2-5	CASTETGGSTETQYF
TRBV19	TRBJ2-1	CASKTSGAQDEQFF
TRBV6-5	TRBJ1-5	CASSPGGFGNQPQHF
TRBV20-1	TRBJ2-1	CSAQTSGGAGEQFF
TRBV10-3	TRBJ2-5	CAISDPQVAQETQYF